This T cell receptor beta chain was recovered during a study of cytomegalovirus exposure and HLA in healthy donors. As to this clone: Its matching antigen is unknown.

PCR primers comprised 60 Vbeta and 13 Jbeta primers. The method was immunoSEQ multiplex PCR; TCRdb's version includes in-frame clones alone and lacks a portion of them. This sample carries 130,000 to 150,000 clones, 60% to 80% of them seen once, and the ten largest clones take roughly 6.7%. Germline CDR1 and CDR2: MDHEN and SYDVKM. Trimming stripped 4 bases from V and 2 bases from J, with 15 bases between. CDR3 length: 15 amino acids. Notes on the study in general: In an earlier analysis, about 87% or about 30%: the productive usage of most TCR beta V segments.

This sequence originates from a middle-aged woman in good health and CMV-seropositive. This chain links TRBV28 with TRBJ2-7; tentatively, D is TRBD1 (6 bases). Sample: PBMCs. The CDR3 is CASSYRSGDTYEQYF. In nucleotides, the CDR3 is TGTGCCAGCAGTTACAGGTCAGGGGATACCTACGAGCAGTACTTC.